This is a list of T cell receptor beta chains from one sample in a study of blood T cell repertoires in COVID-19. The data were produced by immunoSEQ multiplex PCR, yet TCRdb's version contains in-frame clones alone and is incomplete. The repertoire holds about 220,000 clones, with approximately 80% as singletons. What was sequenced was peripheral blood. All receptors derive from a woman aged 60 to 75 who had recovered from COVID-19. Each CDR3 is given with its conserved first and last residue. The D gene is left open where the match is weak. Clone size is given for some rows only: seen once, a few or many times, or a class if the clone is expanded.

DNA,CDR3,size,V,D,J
TGTGCCAGCAGTTCCTCGGTTACTGAAGCTTTCTTT,CASSSSVTEAFF,.,TRBV12-3/TRBV12-4,.,TRBJ1-1
TGTGCCACCAGCAGAGGCTTACAGGGCTCTAATGAAAAACTGTTTTTT,CATSRGLQGSNEKLFF,.,TRBV15,.,TRBJ1-4
TGTGCCAGCAGGTGGGACAGCCAGAACACTGAAGCTTTCTTT,CASRWDSQNTEAFF,.,TRBV6-5,TRBD1,TRBJ1-1
TGTGCCAGCAGACCCGACAGGGCCGGGGCCAACGTCCTGACTTTC,CASRPDRAGANVLTF,.,TRBV2,TRBD1,TRBJ2-6
TGTGCCAGCAGCTTAGAACTAGCATGGAACACCGGGGAGCTGTTTTTT,CASSLELAWNTGELFF,.,TRBV11-2,.,TRBJ2-2
TGTGCCAGCATTGGCGGATACAATCAGCCCCAGCATTTT,CASIGGYNQPQHF,.,TRBV6-5,.,TRBJ1-5
TGTGCCAGCAATAGGGGCCACGAGCAGTACTTC,CASNRGHEQYF,.,TRBV6-5,.,TRBJ2-7
TGTGCCAGCAGTCACGGACTAGCGGGGGGGCCGAACATGCAAGAGACCCAGTACTTC,CASSHGLAGGPNMQETQYF,.,TRBV6-2/TRBV6-3,TRBD2,TRBJ2-5
TGTGCCAGCAGCCCCTGGGGGGAGATCTTGGCAACTAATGAAAAACTGTTTTTT,CASSPWGEILATNEKLFF,.,TRBV5-8,.,TRBJ1-4
TGTGCCAGCAGCTTAGGCCAGGCCCCGGCGGGTGGCTACACCTTC,CASSLGQAPAGGYTF,.,TRBV7-2,.,TRBJ1-2
TGTGCCAGCAGCTTAGAGCGGGGGGCCAGAGATACGCAGTATTTT,CASSLERGARDTQYF,.,TRBV7-8,TRBD2,TRBJ2-3
TGTGCCAGCAGCGTAAGGGCTAGCGGGGATAACAATGAGCAGTTCTTC,CASSVRASGDNNEQFF,.,TRBV9,TRBD2,TRBJ2-1
TGTGCCACCAGCAGAGAAGCCAACAATGAGCAGTTCTTC,CATSREANNEQFF,.,TRBV15,.,TRBJ2-1
TGTGCCAGTACTAACGAGGGGGGGATCAACAATGAGCAGTTCTTC,CASTNEGGINNEQFF,.,TRBV19,.,TRBJ2-1
TGTGCCACCAGCAGAGACGGGATTTCCTACGAGCAGTACTTC,CATSRDGISYEQYF,.,TRBV15,.,TRBJ2-7
TGTGCCAGCAGCTTCGACAGGGGGTCTGGAAACACCATATATTTT,CASSFDRGSGNTIYF,.,TRBV7-2,TRBD1,TRBJ1-3
TGTGCCAGCAGTTTAGAGGAGGGTTTGAGAGCTTTCTTT,CASSLEEGLRAFF,.,TRBV12-3/TRBV12-4,.,TRBJ1-1
TGCAGTGCTCACAAGCGAGATGAGCAGTTCTTC,CSAHKRDEQFF,.,TRBV20-1,.,TRBJ2-1
TGCGCCAGCAGCAATAGACAGGAGAATTCACCCCTCCACTTT,CASSNRQENSPLHF,many,TRBV5-1,.,TRBJ1-6
TGCGCCAGCAGCCAAGCTACAGGGCTTTCCTACGAGCAGTACTTC,CASSQATGLSYEQYF,.,TRBV4-3,.,TRBJ2-7
TGTGCCAGTAGTATTGTGACAGGGGGTGGTGGCTACACCTTC,CASSIVTGGGGYTF,.,TRBV19,TRBD1,TRBJ1-2
TGTGCCAGTAGTCCGGGGTCCTCGGGAAAACTGTTTTTT,CASSPGSSGKLFF,.,TRBV19,.,TRBJ1-4
TGCGCCAGCAGCTTGGGGACAGGGGACGAGCAGTACTTC,CASSLGTGDEQYF,.,TRBV5-1,TRBD1,TRBJ2-7
TGTGCCAGCTCACCTCGGGACAGGGTAGACTATGGCTACACCTTC,CASSPRDRVDYGYTF,.,TRBV18,TRBD1,TRBJ1-2
TGTGCCAGCAGCTTCCCGGAGCGCGGAAACACCATATATTTT,CASSFPERGNTIYF,few,TRBV3-1/TRBV3-2,.,TRBJ1-3
TGTGCCTGGAGAGGGGCGGTTAACTATGGCTACACCTTC,CAWRGAVNYGYTF,.,TRBV30,.,TRBJ1-2
TGTGCCAGTAGTAAAGGGAGAGTAGCGGGGGGCACAGATACGCAGTATTTT,CASSKGRVAGGTDTQYF,.,TRBV19,TRBD2,TRBJ2-3
TGCGCCAGCAGCTTAACAGGGTTGGGCAATCAGCCCCAGCATTTT,CASSLTGLGNQPQHF,.,TRBV5-1,.,TRBJ1-5
TGTGCCATCAAGGGGCTAGCGGGGGCTAAAACTAGCACAGATACGCAGTATTTT,CAIKGLAGAKTSTDTQYF,.,TRBV10-3,TRBD2,TRBJ2-3
TGTGCCAGCAGTTACTCCGCGAACTTCTTGGCAACTAATGAAAAACTGTTTTTT,CASSYSANFLATNEKLFF,.,TRBV6-2/TRBV6-3,.,TRBJ1-4
TGTGCCAGCGGGGGACAGAGCAATCAGCCCCAGCATTTT,CASGGQSNQPQHF,.,TRBV27,TRBD1,TRBJ1-5
TGTGCCAGTAGAGGGGACAGGGGCTCTTCACCCCTCCACTTT,CASRGDRGSSPLHF,.,TRBV19,TRBD1,TRBJ1-6
TGTGCCACCAGCCACAGGCCTCTCTCTGGGGCCAACGTCCTGACTTTC,CATSHRPLSGANVLTF,.,TRBV15,.,TRBJ2-6
TGTGCCAGCAGCATCAGCACGACTAGCGGGGCCACCGGGGAGCTGTTTTTT,CASSISTTSGATGELFF,.,TRBV7-9,TRBD2,TRBJ2-2
TGTGCCAGCAGCCCGGAGCCGTATGGCAATGAGCAGTTCTTC,CASSPEPYGNEQFF,.,TRBV5-5,.,TRBJ2-1
TGTGCCAGCTCACCATTCGGAGGCTCTCCCGAGCAGTACTTC,CASSPFGGSPEQYF,.,TRBV18,.,TRBJ2-7
TGTGCCAGCAGTGAAAGGGGGATTGGGGACAGCTCCTACAATGAGCAGTTCTTC,CASSERGIGDSSYNEQFF,.,TRBV6-1,TRBD1,TRBJ2-1
TGTGCCAGCAGCTTAGCCCCCACAGGGGTGGGCGAGCAGTACTTC,CASSLAPTGVGEQYF,.,TRBV7-2,TRBD1,TRBJ2-7
TGTGCCAGCAGCTCACGTAGCGGGGGTTCCTACAATGAGCAGTTCTTC,CASSSRSGGSYNEQFF,.,TRBV11-2,TRBD2,TRBJ2-1
TGTGCCAGCAGCCAGGACTGGGACAATCAGCCCCAGCATTTT,CASSQDWDNQPQHF,few,TRBV3-1/TRBV3-2,.,TRBJ1-5
TGTGCCAGCAGTTTAAACGCAGGGGCCCAAGAGACCCAGTACTTC,CASSLNAGAQETQYF,.,TRBV28,.,TRBJ2-5
TGCAGCGTTGCGGGGGGCTCCTACGAGCAGTACTTC,CSVAGGSYEQYF,once,TRBV29-1,TRBD2,TRBJ2-7
TGCGCCAGCAGCTTGGGGGGACAGGGGGCCGAGTACCAAGAGACCCAGTACTTC,CASSLGGQGAEYQETQYF,.,TRBV5-1,TRBD1,TRBJ2-5
TGTGCCAGTATTCCCCGGGCAGGGGGCTTGAACTATGGCTACACCTTC,CASIPRAGGLNYGYTF,.,TRBV19,TRBD1,TRBJ1-2
TGTGCCAGCAGTGGGAGGTTCGCTAATTCACCCCTCCACTTT,CASSGRFANSPLHF,.,TRBV5-6,.,TRBJ1-6
TGTGCCAGCAGTAAGGACAGGCGCTACGAGCAGTACTTC,CASSKDRRYEQYF,.,TRBV6-5,TRBD1,TRBJ2-7
TGTGCCAGCAATACGGGGAGGGACGAGCAGTACTTC,CASNTGRDEQYF,once,TRBV4-2,TRBD2,TRBJ2-7
TGTGCCACCGCGAGCGGCAGCACAGATACGCAGTATTTT,CATASGSTDTQYF,.,TRBV24-1,.,TRBJ2-3